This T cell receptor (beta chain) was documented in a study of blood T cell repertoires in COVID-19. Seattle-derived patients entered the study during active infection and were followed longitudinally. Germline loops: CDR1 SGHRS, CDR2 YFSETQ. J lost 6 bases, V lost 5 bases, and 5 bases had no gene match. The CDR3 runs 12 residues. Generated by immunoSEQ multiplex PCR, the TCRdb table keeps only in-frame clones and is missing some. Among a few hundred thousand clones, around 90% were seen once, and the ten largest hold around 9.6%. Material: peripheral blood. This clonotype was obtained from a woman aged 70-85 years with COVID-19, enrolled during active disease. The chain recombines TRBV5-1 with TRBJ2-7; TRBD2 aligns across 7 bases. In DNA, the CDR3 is TGCGCCAGCAGGGGAGGGTTCGGCGAGCAGTACTTC. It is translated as CASRGGFGEQYF.